Below, 30 T cell receptor beta chains from the same sample are listed, as sequenced in a study of control samples from healthy donors and cancer patients. Profiled with immunoSEQ multiplex PCR; TCRdb holds only in-frame clones, not every one. The data hold more than 100,000 clones, with 75% to 90% observed a single time. The specimen was PBMCs. The receptor source for this set is a man aged 55 to 70 with lung cancer.

The chain employs TRBV21-1 and TRBJ1-1; TRBD1 is the table's D call and was not checked against the DNA. TRBV21-1 is listed as a pseudogene. The CDR3 runs to 17 residues. This CDR3 is CASSNALRTGGGSEAFF. CDR3 nucleotide sequence: TGTGCCAGCAGCAACGCCCTGAGGACAGGGGGCGGCTCTGAAGCTTTCTTT.

The chain combines TRBV6-5 with TRBJ1-4, with a tentative D call TRBD1 (5 bases). V gave up 0 bases and J gave up 8 bases, with 13 bases separating them. This CDR3 is built from 15 residues. Germline V lookup: CDR1 MNHEY, CDR2 SVGAGI. CDR3 sequence reads: CASSYSKGTREKLFF. CDR3 bases: TGTGCCAGCAGTTACTCGAAAGGGACGAGAGAAAAACTGTTTTTT.

The rearrangement links TRBV5-4 to TRBJ1-1; 9 nucleotides agree with TRBD1. The CDR3 is 15 residues long. The trim removed 5 bases at V and 1 base at J, leaving 6 bases unmatched. Per the germline V gene, CDR1 is SGHNT and CDR2 is YYREEE (reference sequence). The CDR3 DNA is TGTGCCAGCAGGCGGGACAGGGAAAGGAACACTGAAGCTTTCTTT. This gives the protein CASRRDRERNTEAFF.

The J gene is TRBJ2-1, the V gene TRBV5-8; TRBD1 matches at 9 bases. This CDR3 region has 15 residues. V gave up 4 bases and J gave up 2 bases; unmatched junction bases: 4. Germline CDR1 is SGHTS and CDR2 is YDEGEE. CDR3 protein: CASSPGQGPYNEQFF. The CDR3 DNA follows: TGTGCCAGCAGCCCTGGACAGGGGCCCTACAATGAGCAGTTCTTC.

The chain couples TRBV24-1 to TRBJ2-1, with no clear D. Trimming left V 5 bases short and J 0 bases short, with 13 bases between. The CDR3 contains 16 residues. Looked up from germline, CDR1 is KGHDR and CDR2 is SFDVKD. CDR3 DNA sequence: TGTGCCACCAGTGCCAATGCCTTTCTCTCCTACAATGAGCAGTTCTTC. It yields the protein CATSANAFLSYNEQFF.

CDR3 sequence: CASSLLDRNYGYTF. The CDR3 DNA reads TGTGCCAGCTCACTACTGGACAGAAACTATGGCTACACCTTC. J is TRBJ1-2 and V is TRBV18; D perhaps matches TRBD1 (6 bases). The V end lost 4 bases, the J end lost 2 bases, and 11 bases lay between the germline ends. Germline V CDR1 and CDR2: KGHSH, LQKENI. The CDR3 is 14 residues long.

The chain is built from TRBV7-2 and TRBJ1-3; the match to TRBD1 covers 7 bases. Germline-derived CDR1 and CDR2 are SGHTA and FQGNSA. J gave up 7 bases and V 4 bases, and 7 bases lay outside the gene matches. CDR3 length: 14 residues. The CDR3 here is CASSSGGSGNTIYF. The CDR3 region has the DNA TGTGCCAGCAGCTCAGGGGGGTCCGGGAACACCATATATTTT. Full variable domain (outside the CDR3, taken from reference TRBV7-2 and TRBJ1-3): GAGVSQSPSNKVTEKGKDVELRCDPISGHTALYWYRQSLGQGLEFLIYFQGNSAPDKSGLPSDRFSAERTGGSVSTLTIQRTQQEDSAVYLCASSSGGSGNTIYFGEGSWLTVV.

The chain carries TRBV9 and TRBJ2-7; TRBD1 agrees at 8 bases. The ends lost 3 bases at V and 11 bases at J; junction bases unmatched: 16. The CDR3 has 15 residues. Germline-derived CDR1 and CDR2 are SGDLS and YYNGEE. The DNA for the CDR3 is TGTGCCAGCAGCGAGTTCCCAGGGGGACAGGTTGAGGAGTACTTC. Translation: CASSEFPGGQVEEYF.

This rearrangement joins TRBV3-1 (or the pseudogene TRBV3-2) to TRBJ2-3; D is unclear. V lost 2 bases, J lost 2 bases, and 2 bases lay in between. CDR3 length: 12 residues. Germline V gene data show CDR1 as LGHDT and CDR2 as YNNKEL (reference sequence). The CDR3 protein is CASSQFTDTQYF. CDR3 in DNA: TGTGCCAGCAGCCAATTCACAGATACGCAGTATTTT.

The chain combines TRBV11-3 with TRBJ2-5; 8 bases agree with TRBD2. The trim removed 0 bases at V and 2 bases at J, leaving 8 bases unmatched. The CDR3 sequence is 17 residues long. Germline CDR1 reads SGHNT; CDR2 reads YENEEA. The CDR3 DNA sequence: TGTGCCAGCAGCTTAGATACGGGGGGGGAAGATCAAGAGACCCAGTACTTC. This translates into CASSLDTGGEDQETQYF. The entire variable domain, with the rest obtained from reference TRBV11-3 and TRBJ2-5, is as follows: EAGVVQSPRYKIIEKKQPVAFWCNPISGHNTLYWYLQNLGQGPELLIRYENEEAVDDSQLPKDRFSAERLKGVDSTLKIQPAELGDSAVYLCASSLDTGGEDQETQYFGPGTRLLVL.

The chain recombines TRBV21-1 with TRBJ1-5. TRBV21-1 counts as a pseudogene. There are 15 residues in the CDR3. CDR3: CASSMKGRDYMPQHF. CDR3 in DNA: TGTGCCAGCAGCATGAAAGGACGGGATTACATGCCCCAGCATTTT.

This chain links TRBV4-2 with TRBJ1-2; D is unresolved. V was trimmed by 0 bases and J by 4 bases, leaving 6 bases between them. The CDR3 consists of 13 residues. Germline assignment: CDR1 LGHNA and CDR2 YNFKEQ. The CDR3 protein is CASSQDRPYGYTF. The CDR3 region has the DNA TGTGCCAGCAGCCAAGACAGGCCCTATGGCTACACCTTC.

The rearrangement joins TRBV5-1 to TRBJ2-1; 9 bases are shared with TRBD1. Germline trimming cut 1 base from V and 7 bases from J; bases unmatched to any gene: 12. CDR1 is SGHRS and CDR2 is YFSETQ in the germline V gene. The CDR3 is made up of 17 amino acids. The CDR3 DNA is TGCGCCAGCAGCTTGTCCTCCGGGACAGGGTATTTTAATGAGCAGTTCTTC. It is translated as CASSLSSGTGYFNEQFF.

This chain uses TRBV7-8 with TRBJ2-2, with D perhaps assigned TRBD1 or TRBD2 (5 bases each). Germline CDR1 reads SGHVS; CDR2 reads FQNEAQ. Trimming stripped 1 base from V and 4 bases from J, with 10 bases between. The CDR3 has 15 residues. In DNA form, the CDR3 reads TGTGCCAGCAGCTTAGTGAGGGGTTTCACCGGGGAGCTGTTTTTT. As protein: CASSLVRGFTGELFF.

The chain is built from TRBV5-1 and TRBJ1-2, with TRBD1 matching 7 bases. CDR3 length: 14 amino acids. J lost 2 bases, V lost 4 bases, and 5 bases had no gene match. Germline-derived CDR1 and CDR2 are SGHRS and YFSETQ. CDR3: CASSQQTGNYGYTF. The CDR3 coding sequence is TGCGCCAGCAGCCAGCAGACAGGGAACTATGGCTACACCTTC. The full variable domain, with the rest looked up from reference TRBV5-1 and TRBJ1-2, is KAGVTQTPRYLIKTRGQQVTLSCSPISGHRSVSWYQQTPGQGLQFLFEYFSETQRNKGNFPGRFSGRQFSNSRSEMNVSTLELGDSALYLCASSQQTGNYGYTFGSGTRLTVV.

This clone is a singleton in its sample. The germline gene is not matched at one end of the junction; a read error may be the cause. J is TRBJ1-2 and V is TRBV19, with 7 bases matching TRBD1. This CDR3 has 13 amino acids. CDR1 and CDR2 from the germline V gene are LNHDA and SQIVND (reference sequence). The CDR3 loop is CASTDRVGDGYTF. CDR3 coding DNA: TGTGCGAGTACTGACAGGGTGGGGGATGGCTACACCTTC.

This clone has just one count. The rearrangement joins TRBV5-8 to TRBJ1-4; TRBD1 agrees at 8 bases. Germline assignment: CDR1 SGHTS and CDR2 YDEGEE. This CDR3 is 16 amino acids long. V shed 0 bases and J 8 bases; nucleotides not matched to a gene: 9. CDR3 DNA sequence: TGTGCCAGCAGCTTGGGTCTGGCCAGGGGGCGCGAAAAACTGTTTTTT. Translated: CASSLGLARGREKLFF.

This sequence joins TRBV5-5 and TRBJ2-2, with no clear D. The CDR3 sequence is 14 residues long. Trimming pared 1 base from V and 2 bases from J, leaving 6 bases between. Germline V gene data show CDR1 as SGHKS and CDR2 as YYEKEE (reference sequence). The CDR3 sequence: CASSLSSNTGELFF. The DNA for the CDR3 is TGTGCCAGCAGCTTGAGTAGTAACACCGGGGAGCTGTTTTTT.

V is TRBV7-3 and J is TRBJ2-5; D uncertain. The CDR3 consists of 13 residues. V lost 1 base to trimming and J lost 4 bases, with 7 bases between them. In germline, CDR1 is SGHTA, CDR2 FQGTGA. CDR3: CASSLNGLETQYF. The CDR3 DNA sequence: TGTGCCAGCAGCTTAAATGGGTTAGAGACCCAGTACTTC.

This chain joins TRBV5-1 and TRBJ1-6; 10 bases match TRBD1. Germline lookup yields CDR1 SGHRS and CDR2 YFSETQ. Trimming took 4 bases from V and 7 from J; bases not matched to a gene: 8. The CDR3 is made up of 16 amino acids. The CDR3 protein is CASSERQGATNSPLHF. CDR3 nucleotide sequence: TGCGCCAGCAGCGAAAGACAGGGGGCCACCAATTCACCCCTCCACTTT.

The genes are TRBV30 and TRBJ1-4, with 7 nucleotides matching TRBD1. The germline CDR1 and CDR2 sequences are GTSNPN and SVGIG (reference sequence). With V trimmed by 3 bases and J by 5 bases, 9 bases remained unmatched. This CDR3 is 15 amino acids long. CDR3 protein: CAWRGNRGGNEKLFF. The CDR3 DNA is TGTGCCTGGAGGGGGAACAGGGGAGGAAATGAAAAACTGTTTTTT.

This sequence joins TRBV24-1 and TRBJ2-5; 7 positions match TRBD1. With V trimmed by 7 bases and J by 4 bases, 5 bases remained unmatched. Germline assignment: CDR1 KGHDR and CDR2 SFDVKD. This CDR3 contains 13 residues. This CDR3 reads CATRLTGRETQYF. The CDR3 DNA reads as TGTGCCACCAGATTGACAGGGCGAGAGACCCAGTACTTC.

The rearrangement links TRBV15 to TRBJ2-3; no definite D call. The CDR3 is 15 residues long. The germline V and J ends were trimmed by 4 bases and 0 bases, with 11 bases remaining between them. Germline V lookup: CDR1 LNHNV, CDR2 YYDKDF (reference sequence). The CDR3 sequence is CATSTPLLSTDTQYF. CDR3 DNA sequence: TGTGCCACCAGCACCCCCCTTCTGAGCACAGATACGCAGTATTTT. Based on the CDR3 plus reference TRBV15 and TRBJ2-3, the full variable domain is DAMVIQNPRYQVTQFGKPVTLSCSQTLNHNVMYWYQQKSSQAPKLLFHYYDKDFNNEADTPDNFQSRRPNTSFCFLDIRSPGLGDTAMYLCATSTPLLSTDTQYFGPGTRLTVL.

This sequence joins TRBV29-1 and TRBJ2-1; 7 bases align to TRBD1. CDR1 is SQVTM and CDR2 is ANQGSEA in the germline V gene. V lost 4 bases and J lost 3; bases outside the gene matches: 12. This CDR3 has 16 amino acids. CDR3 DNA: TGCAGCGTTGTGGGACAGAAGACCTCCTTCTACAATGAGCAGTTCTTC. It translates to CSVVGQKTSFYNEQFF.

The chain links TRBV21-1 to TRBJ2-5; the D call in the table, TRBD1, was not verified against the DNA. TRBV21-1 is given as a pseudogene. This CDR3 region has 15 residues. Here the CDR3 reads CATVRTGATQETQYF. The CDR3 DNA sequence: TGTGCCACTGTCCGGACAGGGGCAACTCAAGAGACCCAGTACTTC.

V gene TRBV6-5 combines with J gene TRBJ1-4; no firm D call. The CDR3 length is 13 residues. V was trimmed by 6 bases and J by 3 bases, leaving 8 bases between them. CDR1 and CDR2 (germline): MNHEY, SVGAGI. DNA of the CDR3: TGTGCCAGCAGGGGATATCCTAATGAAAAACTGTTTTTT. Its protein product is CASRGYPNEKLFF.

V is TRBV7-6 and J is TRBJ2-3; 12 bases match TRBD2. CDR1 SGHVS and CDR2 FNYEAQ come from the germline V gene. This CDR3 contains 17 residues. The J segment lost 5 bases and the V segment lost 1 base, leaving 7 bases of the junction unmatched. Here the CDR3 DNA reads TGTGCCAGCAGCTTAGGCCGGACTAGCGGGGACCGAGATACGCAGTATTTT. It codes for CASSLGRTSGDRDTQYF.

This chain joins TRBV27 and TRBJ1-5; D unresolved. The CDR3 totals 14 residues. The germline V gene encodes CDR1 MNHEY and CDR2 SMNVEV (reference sequence). V gave up 0 bases and J gave up 0 bases, with 3 bases separating them. The CDR3 here is CASSLSDSNQPQHF. CDR3 nucleotide sequence: TGTGCCAGCAGTTTATCCGATAGCAATCAGCCCCAGCATTTT.

V is TRBV15 and J is TRBJ1-5, with 7 nucleotides matching TRBD1. The germline V gene encodes CDR1 LNHNV and CDR2 YYDKDF (reference sequence). J lost 8 bases, V lost 0 bases, and 13 bases had no gene match. The length of the CDR3 is 17 residues. The CDR3 region is CATSRDFRTGLNEPQHF. Here the CDR3 DNA reads TGTGCCACCAGCAGAGATTTTCGGACAGGCCTTAATGAGCCCCAGCATTTT.

V is TRBV6-1 and J is TRBJ2-7, with TRBD1 matching 8 bases. Per germline, CDR1 MNHNS and CDR2 SASEGT. The CDR3 consists of 14 residues. For the CDR3, the DNA is TGTGCCAGCAGCGAAGGACAGGGAACGGGGGAGCAGTACGTC. This translates into CASSEGQGTGEQYV.